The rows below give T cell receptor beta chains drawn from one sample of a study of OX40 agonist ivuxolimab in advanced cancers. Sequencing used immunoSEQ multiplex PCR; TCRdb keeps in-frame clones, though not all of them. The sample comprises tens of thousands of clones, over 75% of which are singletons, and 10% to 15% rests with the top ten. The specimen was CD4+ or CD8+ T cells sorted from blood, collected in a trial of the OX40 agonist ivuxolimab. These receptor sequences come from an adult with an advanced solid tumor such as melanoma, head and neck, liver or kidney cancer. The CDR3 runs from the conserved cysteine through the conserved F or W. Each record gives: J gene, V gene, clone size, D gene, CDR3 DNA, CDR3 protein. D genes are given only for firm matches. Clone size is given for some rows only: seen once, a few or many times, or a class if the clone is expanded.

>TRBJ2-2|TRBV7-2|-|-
TGTGCCAGCAGCTTAGTAGTCGGGGAGAACACCGGGGAGCTGTTTTTT
CASSLVVGENTGELFF
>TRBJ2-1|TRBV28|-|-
TGTGCCAGCAGACCCCTTAGCGTCTCCTACAATGAGCAGTTCTTC
CASRPLSVSYNEQFF
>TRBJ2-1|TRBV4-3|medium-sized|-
TGCGCCAGCAGCCAGAGCGACAGAAGCTCCTACAATGAGCAGTTCTTC
CASSQSDRSSYNEQFF
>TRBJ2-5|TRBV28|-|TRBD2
TGTGCCAGCAGTTACGGGGGGTGGGCGGAGACCCAGTACTTC
CASSYGGWAETQYF
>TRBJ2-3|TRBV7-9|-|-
TGTGCCAGCAGCTTCCCCGGCGGGACGACGGATACGCAGTATTTT
CASSFPGGTTDTQYF
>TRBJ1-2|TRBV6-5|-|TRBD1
TGTGCCAGCAGTGGACAGGGTTCAGGCTATGGCTACACCTTC
CASSGQGSGYGYTF
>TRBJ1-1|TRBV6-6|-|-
TGTGCCAGCAGTTACGGAAGGGGGTTTCGCACTGAAGCTTTCTTT
CASSYGRGFRTEAFF
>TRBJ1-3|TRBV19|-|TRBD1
TGTGCCAGTCAACTCCTATCGACAGGGGATTTTGGAAACACCATATATTTT
CASQLLSTGDFGNTIYF
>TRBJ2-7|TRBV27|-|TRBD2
TGTGCCAGCAGTTTATATAGCGGGGGTGGGAACGAGCAGTACTTC
CASSLYSGGGNEQYF
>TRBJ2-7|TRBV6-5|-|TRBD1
TGTGCCAGCAGTTTATCGACGACAGGGACCAACTACGAGCAGTACTTC
CASSLSTTGTNYEQYF
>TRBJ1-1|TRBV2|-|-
TGCCAGTCGAGGCGAGGGACTGAAGCTTTCTTT
CQSRRGTEAFF
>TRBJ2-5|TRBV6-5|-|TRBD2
TGTGCCAGCAGTTACCCTAGCGGGGGTCAAGAGACCCAGTACTTC
CASSYPSGGQETQYF
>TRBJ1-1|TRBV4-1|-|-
TGCGCCAGCAGCCTCTCCCGGGAAACTGAAGCTTTCTTT
CASSLSRETEAFF
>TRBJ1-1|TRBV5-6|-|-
TGTGCCAGCAGCTCGACAGTATTCGCTGAAGCTTTCTTT
CASSSTVFAEAFF
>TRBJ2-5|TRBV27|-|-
TGTGCCAGCAGTCCCGCGAGGGGGGGTCAAGAGACCCAGTACTTC
CASSPARGGQETQYF
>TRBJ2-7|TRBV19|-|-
TGTGCCAGTAGTATTGGGGCACTATCCTACGAGCAGTACTTC
CASSIGALSYEQYF
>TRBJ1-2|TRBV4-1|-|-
TGCGCCAGCAGCCAGCCCTGGGGTGGCTACACCTTC
CASSQPWGGYTF
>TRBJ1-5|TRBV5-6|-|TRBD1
TGTGCCAGCAGCTTGGGAGGGACAGGGGGCCAGCCCCAGCATTTT
CASSLGGTGGQPQHF